One sample yielded the 11 T cell receptor beta chains listed below, sequenced in a study of early T cells in non-severe SARS-CoV-2 infection. From the 5' RACE reads, TCRdb called clonotypes with MiXCR, one entry per CDR3 protein. The sample contains 35,000 to 40,000 distinct CDR3 sequences, around 3.9% of which appear only once. Sequenced sample: whole blood. Receptor source: an adult who was a healthcare worker with PCR-confirmed SARS-CoV-2 infection or an uninfected control (not recorded which).

Many counts were recorded for this clonotype. This chain joins TRBV28 and TRBJ1-1, with D perhaps matching TRBD1 (6 bases). Looked up from germline, CDR1 is MDHEN and CDR2 is SYDVKM. The ends were cut back, 3 bases at V and 4 bases at J, with 12 bases in the middle. CDR3 length: 14 amino acids. The CDR3 sequence: CASSLGGHGTEAFF. The CDR3 DNA follows: TGTGCCAGCAGTTTGGGGGGGCATGGCACTGAAGCTTTCTTT.

This clonotype was counted at least ten times. For the CDR3, the DNA is TGTGCCAGCAGCTTAGGTACAGAGACCCAGTACTTC. Translated, it gives CASSLGTETQYF. The chain links TRBV7-2 to TRBJ2-5; no clear D. The V gene lost 1 base and the J gene lost 4 bases, with 4 bases spanning the gap. Germline lookup yields CDR1 SGHTA and CDR2 FQGNSA. This CDR3 contains 12 residues.

This clonotype showed up many times. V and J are TRBV4-2 and TRBJ2-7; 8 nucleotides match TRBD2. The CDR3 length is 16 residues. Germline V lookup: CDR1 LGHNA, CDR2 YNFKEQ. The V and J ends lost 0 bases and 3 bases, in that order; junction bases with no gene match: 7. The CDR3 sequence is CASSQDHRGLGYEQYF. The CDR3 DNA follows: TGTGCCAGCAGCCAAGATCATAGGGGACTAGGCTACGAGCAGTACTTC.

This clonotype has at least ten counts. This rearrangement joins TRBV2 to TRBJ1-6; 7 bases fit TRBD1. There are 15 residues in the CDR3. After removal of 10 bases from V and 4 bases from J, the junction contained 10 bases not matched to a gene. Germline V lookup: CDR1 SNHLY, CDR2 FYNNEI. CDR3 region: CAIRTRQGYNSPLHF. CDR3 nucleotide sequence: TGTGCCATCCGGACTAGACAGGGATATAATTCACCCCTCCACTTT.

This clonotype was detected many times. The chain joins TRBV7-6 to TRBJ1-5, with D perhaps TRBD1 (5 bases). The V and J ends lost 5 bases and 4 bases respectively, with 12 bases between them. Germline assignment: CDR1 SGHVS and CDR2 FNYEAQ. CDR3 length: 14 amino acids. The CDR3 nucleotides read TGTGCCAGCAGCCCGATTGGGGGTAATCAGCCCCAGCATTTT. Encoded protein: CASSPIGGNQPQHF.

The table lists this clonotype with many counts. The chain employs TRBV5-5 and TRBJ2-3; D may be TRBD2 (6 bases). CDR3 length: 15 residues. Germline CDR1 and CDR2: SGHKS and YYEKEE (reference sequence). Trimming stripped 1 base from V and 5 bases from J, with 14 bases between. CDR3 amino acids: CASSLSGTAVDTQYF. The CDR3 DNA is TGTGCCAGCAGCTTGAGTGGGACTGCGGTAGATACGCAGTATTTT.

There are many counts of this clonotype. The chain uses TRBV7-9 and TRBJ2-1, with 9 bases fitting TRBD2. V gave up 5 bases and J gave up 3 bases; unmatched junction bases: 17. The CDR3 runs to 19 residues. From germline, CDR1 is SEHNR and CDR2 FQNEAQ (reference sequence). The CDR3 nucleotides are TGTGCCAGCAGCCCACACTACTCCCCGACTAGCGGCGACTACAATGAGCAGTTCTTC. Its translation: CASSPHYSPTSGDYNEQFF.

This clonotype was seen only a few times. This sequence joins TRBV21-1 and TRBJ2-7; the table gives TRBD2 as D, unverified against the DNA. TRBV21-1 is annotated as a pseudogene. The CDR3 spans 16 residues. CDR3 loop: CASSNRGLAVAYEQYF. Written as DNA, the CDR3 is TGTGCCAGCAGCAACCGAGGACTAGCGGTAGCCTACGAGCAGTACTTC.

This clonotype was seen ten or more times. V is TRBV15 and J is TRBJ2-1; D might be TRBD1 (6 bases). The CDR3 extends over 15 amino acids. V was pared by 4 bases and J by 2 bases, with 12 bases between. Per germline, CDR1 LNHNV and CDR2 YYDKDF (reference sequence). The CDR3 DNA follows: TGTGCCACCAGCAACAACAGGGATACCTACAATGAGCAGTTCTTC. It translates to CATSNNRDTYNEQFF.

The chain links TRBV20-1 to TRBJ2-1; D perhaps matches TRBD2 (5 bases). V shed 5 bases and J shed 9 bases, with 11 bases lying between them. Germline CDR1 is DFQATT and CDR2 is SNEGSKA (reference sequence). The CDR3 spans 11 residues. The CDR3 coding sequence is TGCAGTGCTCCGAGGGTCCTTGAGCAGTTCTTC. It translates to CSAPRVLEQFF.

In DNA, the CDR3 is TGCAGTGCTACGACCGGGGTTTACGAGCAGTACTTC. The encoded protein is CSATTGVYEQYF. This chain uses TRBV20-1 with TRBJ2-7; TRBD2 is a possible D gene (5 bases). Germline V CDR1 and CDR2: DFQATT, SNEGSKA (reference sequence). The CDR3 has 12 residues. V lost 4 bases, J lost 4 bases, and 11 bases lay in between.